This TCR beta chain was found in a study of T cell responses to AZD1222 COVID-19 vaccine. Trimming cost V 1 base and J 3 bases, with 15 bases left between them. This CDR3 comprises 16 residues. Germline-derived CDR1 and CDR2 are MGHRA and YSYEKL. Profiling relied on immunoSEQ multiplex PCR, and the TCRdb table lists in-frame clones only, not all of them. Of 140,000 or so clones listed, about 88% were seen once; the top ten hold 4.7%. General study results and limits: Mostly white British, mostly female donors; authors suggested clonal diversity may be underestimated. The breadth and depth of Spike-specific TCRs increased once two AZD1222 doses had been given.

As concerns this clone: The antigen is not known.

The input for sequencing was peripheral blood, taken on day 0 of AZD1222 vaccination. The rearrangement uses TRBV4-1 and TRBJ1-1, with TRBD1 as a possible D gene (5 bases). The TCR originated in an adult in good health. The CDR3: CASSQGRGVGDTEAFF. The CDR3 DNA follows: TGCGCCAGCAGCCAAGGGCGAGGGGTGGGTGACACTGAAGCTTTCTTT.